The 27 T cell receptor beta chains listed next were all sequenced from one sample in a study of shared clonotypes between healthy human individuals. The data were produced by immunoSEQ multiplex PCR, yet TCRdb's version contains in-frame clones alone and is incomplete. The sample contains approximately 600,000 clones, 85% to 95% of which appear only once. CD45RO-negative cells were positively selected for CCR7, leaving out terminally differentiated effector memory CD45RA+ cells. The sample comprised naive CD8+ T cells sorted from blood. The receptors shown here come from a woman aged 25 to 39 in good health.

In this sample, this clone turned up a few times. The rearrangement joins TRBV5-6 to TRBJ2-7; possible D gene TRBD1, 5 bases. Trimming cost V 3 bases and J 2 bases, with 9 bases left between them. The germline V gene encodes CDR1 SGHDT and CDR2 YYEEEE. This CDR3 has 13 amino acids. CDR3 in DNA: TGTGCCAGCAGCTCGGACAACACCTACGAGCAGTACTTC. Translated, it gives CASSSDNTYEQYF.

V gene TRBV5-6 combines with J gene TRBJ1-2, with unresolved D. The CDR3 is 16 residues long. The germline V gene has CDR1 SGHDT and CDR2 YYEEEE. With 1 base removed from V and 6 bases from J, the gap between germline ends came to 19 bases. The CDR3 here is CASSLIKQVRRDGYTF. The CDR3 DNA reads as TGTGCCAGCAGCTTGATTAAGCAGGTCCGACGGGATGGCTACACCTTC.

This clone was counted once. The chain's CDR3 is CASSFYRENTEAFF. Written as DNA, the CDR3 is TGTGCCAGCAGTTTTTACCGAGAGAACACTGAAGCTTTCTTT. The chain is built from TRBV28 and TRBJ1-1; D remains ambiguous. Trimming left V 3 bases short and J 1 base short, with 9 bases between. Per the germline V gene, CDR1 is MDHEN and CDR2 is SYDVKM. The CDR3 runs 14 residues. The whole variable domain, remainder taken from reference TRBV28 and TRBJ1-1, is DVKVTQSSRYLVKRTGEKVFLECVQDMDHENMFWYRQDPGLGLRLIYFSYDVKMKEKGDIPEGYSVSREKKERFSLILESASTNQTSMYLCASSFYRENTEAFFGQGTRLTVV.

The rearrangement uses TRBV28 and TRBJ1-2, with TRBD1 matching over 10 bases. CDR1 MDHEN and CDR2 SYDVKM come from the germline V gene. Unmatched junction bases numbered 14, after V lost 5 bases and J lost 2 bases. The CDR3 extends over 18 amino acids. CDR3 nucleotides: TGTGCCAGCAGTCTCGAAATCGGGACAGGGGACAAAAACTATGGCTACACCTTC. Translating gives CASSLEIGTGDKNYGYTF.

The rearrangement links TRBV7-8 to TRBJ2-2; tentative D call: TRBD1 (5 bases). Germline-derived CDR1 and CDR2 are SGHVS and FQNEAQ. The CDR3 runs 19 residues. V lost 2 bases to trimming and J lost 4 bases, with 23 bases between them. The CDR3 DNA follows: TGTGCCAGCAGCTTAAATACAAGGGGTCTTAAGGAATTCACCGGGGAGCTGTTTTTT. It encodes CASSLNTRGLKEFTGELFF. The full variable domain, in which reference TRBV7-8 and TRBJ2-2 provide the parts outside the CDR3, is GAGVSQSPRYKVAKRGQDVALRCDPISGHVSLFWYQQALGQGPEFLTYFQNEAQLDKSGLPSDRFFAERPEGSVSTLKIQRTQQEDSAVYLCASSLNTRGLKEFTGELFFGEGSRLTVL.

V is TRBV27 and J is TRBJ2-7; D possibly uses TRBD1 or TRBD2 (5 bases each). The CDR3 runs 14 residues. CDR1 is MNHEY and CDR2 is SMNVEV in the germline V gene (reference sequence). V shed 3 bases and J shed 7 bases, with 16 bases lying between them. The CDR3 reads CASSFGGGGGEQYF. CDR3 in DNA: TGTGCCAGCAGTTTTGGCGGAGGTGGGGGAGAGCAGTACTTC.

The chain uses TRBV29-1 and TRBJ1-1; TRBD1 matches 7 bases. This CDR3 is 16 amino acids long. V lost 3 bases, J lost 3 bases, and 13 bases stayed unmatched. Germline assignment: CDR1 SQVTM and CDR2 ANQGSEA. Written as DNA, the CDR3 is TGCAGCGTTGAGGGGACGACGACAGGGTGGGACACTGAAGCTTTCTTT. Residues: CSVEGTTTGWDTEAFF.

The genes are TRBV7-9 and TRBJ2-7, with TRBD2 identical over 11 bases. Germline V gene lookup returns CDR1 SEHNR and CDR2 FQNEAQ (reference sequence). The V segment lost 7 bases and the J segment 7 bases; nucleotides outside the gene matches: 24. The CDR3 spans 19 residues. The CDR3 DNA reads as TGTGCCAGCACTCGGGACGGGGAGGGATTAGCGGGAGGGCCCTGGGAGCAGTACTTC. Translating gives CASTRDGEGLAGGPWEQYF. Together with reference TRBV7-9 and TRBJ2-7, the CDR3 gives the full variable domain: DTGVSQNPRHKITKRGQNVTFRCDPISEHNRLYWYRQTLGQGPEFLTYFQNEAQLEKSRLLSDRFSAERPKGSFSTLEIQRTEQGDSAMYLCASTRDGEGLAGGPWEQYFGPGTRLTVT.

This clone showed up just once. The rearrangement joins TRBV5-4 to TRBJ1-2; possibly TRBD1 for D (6 bases). The CDR3 sequence is 13 residues long. V dropped 0 bases and J dropped 8 bases, with 11 bases sitting between them. CDR1 and CDR2 from the germline V gene are SGHNT and YYREEE (reference sequence). CDR3 residues: CASSLGGAGGYTF. The CDR3 bases are TGTGCCAGCAGCTTGGGGGGGGCGGGAGGCTACACCTTC.

This clone was seen a handful of times. The chain is built from TRBV4-1 and TRBJ1-5; the D is unclear. The CDR3 extends over 16 amino acids. The germline V gene encodes CDR1 MGHRA and CDR2 YSYEKL. V dropped 1 base and J dropped 0 bases, with 10 bases sitting between them. The CDR3 loop is CASSQGPGYSNQPQHF. CDR3 DNA sequence: TGCGCCAGCAGCCAAGGGCCGGGGTATAGCAATCAGCCCCAGCATTTT.

This chain joins TRBV10-2 and TRBJ2-7, with a weak D call TRBD2 (6 bases). V lost 8 bases and J 2 bases, leaving 19 bases between the germline ends. There are 15 residues in the CDR3. The germline V gene has CDR1 WSHSY and CDR2 SAAADI. The CDR3 region is CASGVWRREPYEQYF. CDR3 DNA sequence: TGCGCCAGCGGGGTCTGGCGACGGGAGCCCTACGAGCAGTACTTC.

In its sample, this clone was seen a few times. The chain combines TRBV5-5 with TRBJ1-1; the match to TRBD1 covers 8 bases. Germline V lookup: CDR1 SGHKS, CDR2 YYEKEE (reference sequence). V shed 6 bases and J 5 bases; nucleotides not matched to a gene: 6. CDR3 size: 13 residues. The CDR3 is CASNTGGRTEAFF. The CDR3 DNA is TGTGCCAGCAACACAGGGGGGCGGACTGAAGCTTTCTTT.

The chain carries TRBV7-8 and TRBJ1-4; weak D call: TRBD1 (5 bases). This CDR3 is 20 amino acids long. The germline V and J ends were trimmed by 2 bases and 0 bases, with 22 bases remaining between them. CDR1 is SGHVS, CDR2 FQNEAQ, per germline. CDR3 region: CASSLWALGDRLATNEKLFF. The CDR3 DNA is TGTGCCAGCAGCTTATGGGCTCTGGGGGATCGGCTTGCAACTAATGAAAAACTGTTTTTT. Full variable domain (remainder filled in from reference TRBV7-8 and TRBJ1-4): GAGVSQSPRYKVAKRGQDVALRCDPISGHVSLFWYQQALGQGPEFLTYFQNEAQLDKSGLPSDRFFAERPEGSVSTLKIQRTQQEDSAVYLCASSLWALGDRLATNEKLFFGSGTQLSVL.

The chain combines TRBV15 with TRBJ1-1; 9 positions agree with TRBD1. CDR1 LNHNV and CDR2 YYDKDF come from the germline V gene (reference sequence). The CDR3 runs to 13 residues. Trimming cost V 11 bases and J 7 bases; bases outside gene matches: 11. CDR3: CAGQGPPGDEAFF. The CDR3 DNA follows: TGTGCCGGACAGGGGCCCCCGGGGGATGAAGCTTTCTTT.

The chain has TRBV7-9 and TRBJ2-1; 10 bases align to TRBD1. The germline V gene has CDR1 SEHNR and CDR2 FQNEAQ (reference sequence). This CDR3 region has 14 residues. The J segment lost 7 bases and the V segment lost 3 bases, leaving 3 bases of the junction unmatched. The CDR3 DNA reads TGTGCCAGCAGCTTTGGGACAGGGGTGAATGAGCAGTTCTTC. The encoded protein is CASSFGTGVNEQFF.

This sequence joins TRBV28 and TRBJ1-2; 7 nucleotides line up with TRBD1. Germline trimming cut 8 bases from V and 2 bases from J; bases unmatched to any gene: 11. There are 15 residues in the CDR3. CDR1 and CDR2 (germline): MDHEN, SYDVKM. In DNA, the CDR3 is TGTGCCAGCCATCGCCAGGGGGAGCTAAACTATGGCTACACCTTC. Translated, it gives CASHRQGELNYGYTF.

J is TRBJ1-1 and V is TRBV5-6; D not certain. Trimming took off 4 bases at V and 4 bases at J, with 11 bases between the two ends. CDR3 length: 13 residues. Germline V gene data show CDR1 as SGHDT and CDR2 as YYEEEE. In nucleotides, the CDR3 is TGTGCCAGCAGCATTGGTTTGACCACTGAAGCTTTCTTT. Translation: CASSIGLTTEAFF.

This chain links TRBV19 with TRBJ2-5, with 9 bases lining up with TRBD1. V was clipped by 3 bases and J by 13 bases; unmatched bases: 12. Germline V gene sequence: CDR1 LNHDA, CDR2 SQIVND (reference sequence). CDR3 length equals 14 residues. CDR3 nucleotides: TGTGCCAGTAGTATGGGGACAGGGTTGGCTGAAATGTACTTC. Translated, it gives CASSMGTGLAEMYF.

V is TRBV5-6 and J is TRBJ2-7, with no clear D. Trimming removed 4 bases from V and 5 bases from J, with 16 bases in between. This CDR3 region has 14 residues. The germline CDR1 and CDR2 sequences are SGHDT and YYEEEE. Here the CDR3 reads CASSPRWRLDEQYF. Written as DNA, the CDR3 is TGTGCCAGCAGCCCCCGTTGGCGTCTCGACGAGCAGTACTTC.

The V call is TRBV29-1, the J call TRBJ1-3; TRBD1 aligns across 12 bases. The trim removed 4 bases at V and 8 bases at J, leaving 9 bases unmatched. The CDR3 extends over 15 amino acids. CDR1 is SQVTM and CDR2 is ANQGSEA in the germline V gene. CDR3 loop: CSVVAPGQGADTIYF. DNA for the CDR3: TGCAGCGTTGTGGCTCCGGGACAGGGGGCGGACACCATATATTTT.

As for this clone: Relative to the germline gene, one junction end is altered; a read error may explain this. This sequence joins TRBV5-6 and TRBJ2-1; D unclear. Germline loops: CDR1 SGHDT, CDR2 YYEEEE. The CDR3 extends over 11 amino acids. CDR3 coding DNA: TGTGCCAGCAGCTCCCACAATGAGCAGTTCTTC. Amino acids: CASSSHNEQFF.

The V and J genes are TRBV18 and TRBJ2-7; TRBD2 agrees at 8 bases. Germline values: CDR1 KGHSH, CDR2 LQKENI. CDR3 length: 16 residues. J lost 3 bases, V lost 1 base, and 8 bases had no gene match. The CDR3 bases are TGTGCCAGCTCACCACGTACAACTAGCGGTAACTACGAGCAGTACTTC. It yields the protein CASSPRTTSGNYEQYF.

The V gene is TRBV29-1, the J gene TRBJ1-1; D unclear. Trimming cost V 4 bases and J 4 bases, with 22 bases left between them. This CDR3 is 16 amino acids long. Germline V lookup: CDR1 SQVTM, CDR2 ANQGSEA. CDR3 DNA sequence: TGCAGCGTTGGCGTGGTAAGGACCCCTCTGCCCACTGAAGCTTTCTTT. It translates to CSVGVVRTPLPTEAFF.

The chain uses TRBV11-2 and TRBJ2-1; perhaps TRBD1 as D (6 bases). Looked up from germline, CDR1 is SGHAT and CDR2 is FQNNGV. Trimming removed 10 bases at V and 6 bases at J, with 13 bases between. This CDR3 region has 12 residues. CDR3 loop: CATEDRPNEQFF. As DNA, the CDR3 is TGTGCCACTGAGGACAGACCCAATGAGCAGTTCTTC.

The chain uses TRBV27 and TRBJ2-5; no reliable D call. The closer fit of TRBJ2-7 to the DNA end suggests the J call may be wrong. The CDR3 covers 10 residues. Germline CDR1 reads MNHEY; CDR2 reads SMNVEV (reference sequence). The CDR3 spells CASSFGEQYF. For the CDR3, the DNA is TGTGCCAGCAGTTTTGGCGAGCAGTACTTC.

This clone was seen just once. The chain's CDR3 is CASSPIGSLEQFF. CDR3 sequence (DNA): TGTGCCAGCAGCCCTATAGGAAGTCTTGAGCAGTTCTTC. The chain uses TRBV7-9 and TRBJ2-1; D is uncertain. Trimming removed 5 bases at V and 9 bases at J, with 14 bases between. In germline, CDR1 is SEHNR, CDR2 FQNEAQ (reference sequence). The length of the CDR3 is 13 residues.

This chain uses TRBV4-1 with TRBJ1-2; D is perhaps TRBD1 (6 bases). From germline, CDR1 is MGHRA and CDR2 YSYEKL. V was shortened by 1 base and J by 4 bases, with 13 bases between the two germline ends. This CDR3 contains 15 residues. The DNA for the CDR3 is TGCGCCAGCAGCCAAGTGTCCGGGACACCCTATGGCTACACCTTC. Its translation: CASSQVSGTPYGYTF.